Reported below is one T cell receptor (beta chain). This clone has just one count. This clone's antigen is unknown. Base qualities are missing; no much larger clone stands one base away. A single read makes a weak case. These data come from a study of metastatic and nonmetastatic thyroid tumors (TCRdb year 2020). Background on the whole study: Repertoires were compared across peripheral blood and tumor or nodule tissue samples from malignant and benign thyroid patients. General conclusions and limits of the study: In both blood and tumor samples, malignant tumors were reported to have significantly higher TCR beta diversity than benign nodules.

None of the patients had been given any treatment before thyroid surgery. The study retrospectively analysed patient clinical samples collected from about 2012 to 2018 using T-cell receptor beta sequencing. The CDR3 contains 14 residues, cysteine and phenylalanine counted. Only CDR3 DNA is held: 42 bases, read in frame from base 1. Between the V and J ends, shortened by 3 bases and 3 bases respectively, the junction contains 9 bases. As encoded in the germline V gene, CDR1 is KGHSH while CDR2 is LQKENI. The library was generated by PCR. The reads were generated on an Illumina HiSeq 4000. High-throughput sequencing was used to profile the TCR beta-chain CDR3 region of every patient. In the source study's methods: Drawing on CDR3 differences between clinicopathological groups, the researchers built a classifier meant to tell apart patients with distant-metastatic papillary thyroid cancer. The Shannon index was used to measure repertoire diversity, and the Morisita-Horn index was used to measure how similar tumor and blood repertoires were. TCRdb reworked the public reads: Q25 trimming with fastp, MiXCR clone assembly, productive beta chains retained. The V and J calls and clone size come from TCRdb's table, not from the authors' own analysis. The sample table records 20,000 or so clones; approximately 26% of these occur just once. The ten largest clones capture less than 7% of the sample.

Sequenced material: blood. The source is a female donor with papillary thyroid cancer or a benign thyroid nodule (not recorded which). Some clones in this sample may be carry-over from other donors' samples. The chain is made from TRBV18 and TRBJ1-5; confidence is insufficient to name the D gene. The bases are TGTGCCAGCTCACCGGACGGTTTCAATCAGCCCCAGCATTTT. Translated, this is CASSPDGFNQPQHF.